This T cell receptor beta chain is drawn from a study of blood T cell repertoires in COVID-19. Across the whole study: Samples taken during acute and convalescent COVID-19 were collected in the United States, Italy and Spain. T cells, B-cell-depleted T cells, or PBMCs provided the cDNA or gDNA that served as material.

The CDR3 runs to 17 residues. V lost 5 bases to trimming and J lost 0 bases; unmatched junction nucleotides: 9. Germline loops: CDR1 SEHNR, CDR2 FQNEAQ (reference sequence). Using immunoSEQ multiplex PCR, the repertoire was profiled, and TCRdb retains in-frame clones only, with some absent. The profile covers approximately 230,000 clones, with approximately 90% appearing a single time and 2% to 2.5% taken by the ten largest. This TCR was recovered from a woman aged 40 to 50 who had recovered from COVID-19. The sequenced sample was peripheral blood. The rearrangement uses TRBV7-9 and TRBJ1-3, with TRBD1 matching 8 bases. CDR3 residues: CASSPGQAGSSGNTIYF. The CDR3 bases are TGTGCCAGCAGCCCGGGACAGGCCGGGAGCTCTGGAAACACCATATATTTT.